This T cell receptor beta chain derives from a study of OX40 agonist ivuxolimab in advanced cancers. Study details: A partial response was reached by three patients: one with hepatocellular carcinoma and two with cutaneous melanoma.

The CDR3 runs 14 residues. With V trimmed by 6 bases and J by 0 bases, 4 bases remained unmatched. Per the germline V gene, CDR1 is MDHEN and CDR2 is SYDVKM. Study-wide findings and caveats: Some nonresponders additionally presented with little normalized T-cell clonal expansion.

Assay used: immunoSEQ multiplex PCR; TCRdb lists only in-frame clones, some missing. The repertoire consists of about 72,000 clones, with about 90% occurring once and the leading ten covering roughly 6%. With respect to this clone: Its specificity is unknown.

The chain has TRBV28 and TRBJ2-7, with 8 positions matching TRBD1. The clonotype originates from an adult with an advanced solid tumor such as melanoma, head and neck, liver or kidney cancer. The input for sequencing was CD4+ or CD8+ T cells sorted from blood, taken in a trial of the OX40 agonist ivuxolimab. CDR3 amino acids: CASRTGTGSYEQYF. In nucleotides, the CDR3 is TGTGCCAGCAGAACCGGGACAGGCTCCTACGAGCAGTACTTC.